This T cell receptor (beta chain) was observed in a study of radiotherapy plus CTLA-4 blockade in lung cancer. Those with chemo-refractory metastatic non-small-cell lung cancer were treated with focal radiation combined with CTLA-4 blockade using ipilimumab. Some clones are missing from TCRdb's copy, which holds only in-frame ones; the method was immunoSEQ multiplex PCR. The data show roughly 80,000 clones, over 70% seen once. Germline V gene sequence: CDR1 SEHNR, CDR2 FQNEAQ (reference sequence). The V end lost 1 base, the J end lost 7 bases, and 16 bases lay between the germline ends. This CDR3 contains 16 residues.

The rearrangement uses TRBV7-9 and TRBJ1-4; D may be TRBD1 (6 bases). Material: peripheral blood, obtained from a patient treated with radiotherapy plus ipilimumab. The sequence was collected from a human donor with non-small cell lung cancer who had a partial response to radiotherapy plus ipilimumab. Some clones in this sample may be carry-over from other donors' samples. The CDR3 loop is CASSLGGWGRVEKLFF. DNA of the CDR3: TGTGCCAGCAGCTTAGGTGGATGGGGGCGTGTTGAAAAACTGTTTTTT.